These 22 T cell receptor beta chains came from one sample sequenced in a study of human T cells and chemical hapten exposure. TCRdb reprocessed the RACE reads with MiXCR, giving one entry per CDR3 protein. The data contain around 380,000 distinct CDR3 sequences, approximately 4.4% of them singletons. The time point was: patch test 1, 2 weeks after DPC sensitization. Noted treatment: therapeutic diphenylcyclopropenone sensitization with weekly scalp DPC. The sample was whole blood, taken in connection with sensitization to the hapten diphenylcyclopropenone (DPC). These receptors all come from a woman between 50 and 59 years old with alopecia areata. Some clones in this sample may be carry-over from other donors' samples.

This clonotype was detected many times. The chain couples TRBV13 to TRBJ2-3; 8 bases map to TRBD2. V was pared by 5 bases and J by 5 bases, with 21 bases of the junction left unmatched. The CDR3 is 19 amino acids. Per germline, CDR1 PRHDT and CDR2 FYEKMQ (reference sequence). CDR3 DNA sequence: TGTGCCAGCAGCCATTTCCCTCAGGGACTTTCCGGGAGGGTAGATACGCAGTATTTT. It specifies CASSHFPQGLSGRVDTQYF.

This clonotype has ten or more counts. The V gene is TRBV29-1, the J gene TRBJ2-1; 11 bases map to TRBD2. Looked up from germline, CDR1 is SQVTM and CDR2 is ANQGSEA. The CDR3 contains 13 residues. V trimming: 1 base; J trimming: 9 bases; junction bases outside the gene matches: 2. This CDR3 is CSVEVLAGGEQFF. The CDR3 DNA reads TGCAGCGTTGAAGTCCTAGCGGGAGGTGAGCAGTTCTTC.

This clonotype appeared a few times. This chain links TRBV20-1 with TRBJ2-3, with D perhaps TRBD1 (6 bases). The CDR3 contains 14 residues. Germline values: CDR1 DFQATT, CDR2 SNEGSKA (reference sequence). The V and J ends lost 7 bases and 2 bases respectively, with 16 bases between them. The CDR3 coding sequence is TGCAGTGTCGGGACACCCCTAGCCACAGATACGCAGTATTTT. This sequence encodes CSVGTPLATDTQYF.

As concerns this clonotype: An end of the junction does not agree with germline; a read error may underlie this. V is TRBV5-1 and J is TRBJ1-1; possible D gene TRBD1, 5 bases. The CDR3 sequence is 13 residues long. Germline V gene lookup returns CDR1 SGHRS and CDR2 YFSETQ. CDR3 loop: CASSSGGFTEAIF. CDR3 bases: TGCGCCAGCAGCTCCGGGGGTTTCACTGAAGCTATCTTT.

The sample holds a few counts of this clonotype. V usage is TRBV5-4 and J usage is TRBJ2-7, with D perhaps matching TRBD1 (5 bases). Trimming pared 4 bases from V and 5 bases from J, leaving 16 bases between. The CDR3 extends over 14 amino acids. Germline V gene lookup returns CDR1 SGHNT and CDR2 YYREEE (reference sequence). This CDR3 reads CASSPPQGADEQYF. The CDR3 DNA sequence: TGTGCCAGCAGCCCTCCTCAGGGCGCGGACGAGCAGTACTTC.

The CDR3 is CAWSVARGGYGYTF. The CDR3 bases are TGTGCCTGGAGTGTAGCCAGGGGGGGTTATGGCTACACCTTC. The gene calls are TRBV30 and TRBJ1-2; TRBD1 matches 7 bases. V was clipped by 0 bases and J by 5 bases; unmatched bases: 6. Germline loops: CDR1 GTSNPN, CDR2 SVGIG (reference sequence). This CDR3 comprises 14 residues.

The V gene is TRBV3-1, the J gene TRBJ2-3; 10 bases fit TRBD2. V shed 4 bases and J 5 bases; nucleotides not matched to a gene: 6. This CDR3 comprises 15 residues. Germline V lookup: CDR1 LGHDT, CDR2 YNNKEL (reference sequence). The CDR3 DNA is TGTGCCAGCAGCCTTACTAGCGGGAAAGTAGATACGCAGTATTTT. Translating it yields CASSLTSGKVDTQYF.

Ten or more counts support this clonotype. The chain has TRBV14 and TRBJ2-1; tentative D call: TRBD1 (5 bases). The CDR3 contains 14 residues. The V and J ends lost 8 bases and 2 bases respectively, with 13 bases between them. Looked up from germline, CDR1 is SGHDN and CDR2 is FVKESK. This chain's CDR3 is CASGIGAAYNEQFF. CDR3 in DNA: TGTGCCAGCGGGATTGGGGCAGCCTACAATGAGCAGTTCTTC.

Only a few counts were recorded for this clonotype. The chain joins TRBV25-1 to TRBJ2-2; D possibly matches TRBD1 or TRBD2 (5 bases each). V shed 7 bases and J shed 5 bases, with 14 bases lying between them. Germline lookup yields CDR1 MGHDK and CDR2 SYGVNS. The CDR3 totals 14 residues. The CDR3 sequence is CASISPGPTGELFF. In nucleotides, the CDR3 is TGTGCCAGCATCTCCCCGGGGCCAACCGGGGAGCTGTTTTTT.

This clonotype occurred a few times. J is TRBJ1-5 and V is TRBV2; no clear D. The CDR3 extends over 14 amino acids. In germline, CDR1 is SNHLY, CDR2 FYNNEI. V was cut by 2 bases and J by 3 bases, with 8 bases left in between. CDR3: CASSETGNNQPQHF. CDR3 DNA sequence: TGTGCCAGCAGTGAAACCGGGAACAATCAGCCCCAGCATTTT.

The V call is TRBV5-6, the J call TRBJ2-3; 10 bases line up with TRBD2. V shed 7 bases, J shed 6 bases, and the junction held 11 bases outside the gene matches. The CDR3 totals 15 residues. Germline CDR1 and CDR2: SGHDT and YYEEEE. In DNA, the CDR3 is TGTGCCAGCCTATCCCCTAGCGGGAGTGTGGATACGCAGTATTTT. This encodes CASLSPSGSVDTQYF.

This clonotype was counted ten times or more. The rearrangement uses TRBV11-2 and TRBJ2-1; no definite D call. Germline V gene sequence: CDR1 SGHAT, CDR2 FQNNGV. V shed 7 bases and J shed 2 bases, with 12 bases lying between them. The CDR3 runs to 14 residues. The CDR3 DNA reads TGTGCCAGCAAACCAATTCAGGCCTACAATGAGCAGTTCTTC. Translating gives CASKPIQAYNEQFF.

This clonotype was detected ten times or more. The chain combines TRBV20-1 with TRBJ1-1, with D possibly being TRBD1 (6 bases). With 3 bases removed from V and 5 bases from J, the gap between germline ends came to 16 bases. The V gene's germline CDR1 is DFQATT and CDR2 SNEGSKA (reference sequence). This CDR3 contains 14 residues. The CDR3 DNA sequence: TGCAGTGCTAGGTTGGGGGGCGCGGTGACTGAAGCTTTCTTT. This sequence encodes CSARLGGAVTEAFF.

In its sample, this clonotype was seen many times. The V gene is TRBV12-3 or TRBV12-4, the J gene TRBJ1-5, with TRBD1 identical over 9 bases. This CDR3 has 15 amino acids. V lost 5 bases, J lost 7 bases, and 9 bases stayed unmatched. The CDR3 DNA is TGTGCCAGCAGTCCCGGGACAGGGCTAAGCCAGCCCCAGCATTTT. It translates to CASSPGTGLSQPQHF.

In its sample, this clonotype was seen many times. The V and J genes are TRBV20-1 and TRBJ1-2; 8 positions agree with TRBD1. Germline assignment: CDR1 DFQATT and CDR2 SNEGSKA (reference sequence). With V trimmed by 3 bases and J by 4 bases, 7 bases remained unmatched. The CDR3 consists of 14 residues. The CDR3 DNA sequence: TGCAGTGCTAGGCGGACAGGGAACGCCTATGGCTACACCTTC. As protein: CSARRTGNAYGYTF.

Many counts were recorded for this clonotype. The J gene is TRBJ1-4, the V gene TRBV20-1, with TRBD1 matching 8 bases. Losses at the gene ends were 6 bases for V and 5 bases for J; bases not matched to a gene: 5. The CDR3 spans 13 residues. Germline V CDR1 and CDR2: DFQATT, SNEGSKA (reference sequence). CDR3 residues: CSAPRDRNEKLFF. CDR3 nucleotide sequence: TGCAGTGCCCCGCGGGACAGGAATGAAAAACTGTTTTTT.

At least ten counts were recorded for this clonotype. This sequence joins TRBV20-1 and TRBJ1-4, with 11 bases fitting TRBD1. Germline V gene data show CDR1 as DFQATT and CDR2 as SNEGSKA (reference sequence). Unmatched junction bases numbered 1, after V lost 5 bases and J lost 5 bases. CDR3 size: 13 residues. The CDR3: CSAGTGGNEKLFF. DNA of the CDR3: TGCAGTGCTGGGACAGGGGGGAATGAAAAACTGTTTTTT.

The table lists this clonotype with a few counts. V and J are TRBV20-1 and TRBJ2-3, with a possible D match to TRBD1 (5 bases). The CDR3 spans 13 residues. Germline V gene data show CDR1 as DFQATT and CDR2 as SNEGSKA (reference sequence). The ends were cut back, 3 bases at V and 6 bases at J, with 13 bases in the middle. CDR3 nucleotides: TGCAGTGCTAGTCTCCAGGGTACCGATACGCAGTATTTT. It yields the protein CSASLQGTDTQYF.

Ten or more counts support this clonotype. The J gene is TRBJ2-3, the V gene TRBV29-1, with D perhaps given as TRBD1 or TRBD2 (5 bases each). The CDR3 runs 15 residues. V was shortened by 6 bases and J by 1 base, with 17 bases between the two germline ends. Germline V lookup: CDR1 SQVTM, CDR2 ANQGSEA. The CDR3: CSVAQGVVGTDTQYF. CDR3 in DNA: TGCAGCGTCGCCCAGGGAGTAGTAGGCACAGATACGCAGTATTTT.

This clonotype has ten or more counts. The CDR3 region is CASSPGRYNEQFF. The CDR3 coding sequence is TGTGCCAGCAGTCCTGGTAGATACAATGAGCAGTTCTTC. The J gene is TRBJ2-1, the V gene TRBV28; D unresolved. CDR1 is MDHEN, CDR2 SYDVKM, per germline. Trimming removed 5 bases from V and 4 bases from J, with 9 bases in between. The CDR3 covers 13 residues.

This clonotype was observed many times. The chain has TRBV29-1 and TRBJ2-7, with 9 positions matching TRBD1. CDR3 length: 13 amino acids. The germline V gene has CDR1 SQVTM and CDR2 ANQGSEA. Trimming at V came to 6 bases and at J to 5 bases, leaving 8 bases not matched to a gene. The CDR3 DNA sequence: TGCAGCGTCGCCACGGGACAGGGCGACGAGCAGTACTTC. Its protein is CSVATGQGDEQYF.

This clonotype was seen at least ten times. At one boundary the junction diverges from the germline segment, which might be a read error. The chain employs TRBV5-1 and TRBJ2-3; 14 bases fit TRBD2. The CDR3 extends over 18 amino acids. Germline lookup yields CDR1 SGHRS and CDR2 YFSETQ. The CDR3 reads CASRLGTSGRATADTQYF. CDR3 coding DNA: TGCGCCAGCAGGTTGGGGACTAGCGGGAGAGCAACCGCAGATACGCAGTATTTT.